These 6 T cell receptor beta chains were all obtained from the same sample, sequenced in a study of T cell clonotyping in hematopoietic cell transplantation. Profiling relied on immunoSEQ multiplex PCR, and the TCRdb table lists in-frame clones only, not all of them. The sample yields about 6,900 clones, 95% to 97% seen once. Noted time point: recipient sample about 28 days before transplant, after cytoreduction. The specimen was peripheral blood mononuclear cells, collected before stem cell transplant. These receptors were taken from a man between 65 and 85 years old with acute myeloid leukemia. Some clones in this sample may be carry-over from other donors' samples.

The chain has TRBV28 and TRBJ1-5; maybe TRBD1 (5 bases). V lost 6 bases and J lost 6, with 15 bases in between. The CDR3 sequence is 14 residues long. The germline gives CDR1 MDHEN, CDR2 SYDVKM. The CDR3 spells CASRKTEPGQPQHF. The CDR3 nucleotides are TGTGCCAGCAGAAAGACAGAGCCCGGTCAGCCCCAGCATTTT.

The rearrangement uses TRBV6-5 and TRBJ2-2, with no clear D. Germline assignment: CDR1 MNHEY and CDR2 SVGAGI. V lost 4 bases, J lost 0 bases, and 12 bases lay in between. The CDR3 loop spans 16 amino acids. The CDR3, as DNA: TGTGCCAGCAGTTTTACAAGGGAAACGAACACCGGGGAGCTGTTTTTT. This encodes CASSFTRETNTGELFF.

The chain combines TRBV5-1 with TRBJ1-2, with 7 nucleotides matching TRBD1. Trimming removed 0 bases from V and 1 base from J; junction bases left unmatched: 0. CDR1 is SGHRS and CDR2 is YFSETQ in the germline V gene. The CDR3 is 14 amino acids. The CDR3 DNA is TGCGCCAGCAGCTTGGGACAGGGTAACTATGGCTACACCTTC. Protein: CASSLGQGNYGYTF.

The J gene is TRBJ2-3, the V gene TRBV10-3, with D possibly matching TRBD2 (6 bases). V was pared by 8 bases and J by 0 bases, with 6 bases between. This CDR3 has 12 residues. Per the germline V gene, CDR1 is ENHRY and CDR2 is SYGVKD. The CDR3 loop reads CAIGTSTDTQYF. The DNA for the CDR3 is TGTGCCATCGGGACTAGCACAGATACGCAGTATTTT.

This clone came up once. The CDR3 reads CASSQDDTGQPQHF. CDR3 coding DNA: TGTGCCAGCAGCCAAGATGATACCGGACAGCCCCAGCATTTT. J is TRBJ1-5 and V is TRBV4-2; D gene uncertain. Germline loops: CDR1 LGHNA, CDR2 YNFKEQ. Trimming stripped 0 bases from V and 7 bases from J, with 10 bases between. This CDR3 has 14 amino acids.

The chain has TRBV6-6 and TRBJ1-3; weak D call: TRBD1 (6 bases). Deletions cut 4 bases from V and 4 bases from J, with 11 bases between. The length of the CDR3 is 14 residues. Germline loops: CDR1 MNHNY, CDR2 SVGAGI (reference sequence). CDR3 nucleotide sequence: TGTGCCAGCAGTTCAGACAGGACGGGAAACACCATATATTTT. Residues: CASSSDRTGNTIYF.